This TCR beta chain was sequenced for a study of T cell clonotyping in hematopoietic cell transplantation (dated by TCRdb to the early 2020s). Regarding the complete study: The study collected some 150 blood samples from 35 consecutive transplant recipients and their related donors. Patient recruitment ran from late 2015 to January 2017, and follow-up continued until September 2020 or death.

A note on this clone: Its target antigen remains unknown. Per-nucleotide qualities are absent, and no much larger clonotype sits a single base away.

Study-wide conclusions, independent of this receptor: After transplant, TCR diversity in recipients dropped, and pathologically expanded clonotypes climbed progressively between day 30 and day 180. The sample size was limited and the cells went unsorted, which meant the CD4 and CD8 repertoire contributions could not be told apart. Broader TCR repertoire diversity after transplant was predicted by Inverse Simpson Index values from donors and from recipients before transplant. Overlap with donor repertoires was found for only a small fraction of recipient repertoires, with over 97% found to appear de novo at the given depth.

Related transplant donors provided blood samples for TCR beta sequencing. Using Nuclei Lysis Solution, genomic DNA was extracted from unfractionated peripheral blood mononuclear cells that were either fresh or cryopreserved. According to the germline V gene (reference sequence), CDR1 reads LNHDA and CDR2 reads SQIVND. The V and J ends are trimmed by 3 bases and 1 base, leaving 15 bases between them. The CDR3 measures 17 amino acids from cysteine to phenylalanine. CDR3 DNA is the only sequence kept; it has 51 bases, read in frame from the first base. TCR beta CDR3 regions were amplified from genomic DNA with the immunoSEQ assay, a bias-controlled multiplex PCR using V- and J-specific primers. In a second PCR step, a proprietary barcode and Illumina adapter sequences were attached to the CDR3 amplicons. CDR3 libraries were sequenced on an Illumina MiSeq instrument. Processing in the source paper ran as follows. Export and quality control were handled in immunoSEQ Analyzer 3.0, while downstream analyses relied on R Bioconductor and Immunarch. Only productive rearrangements in the normalized downsampled data set were used to calculate repertoire metrics. In the normalized cohort, a clonotype counted as pathologically expanded if the clonotype was larger than 5 templates. The Inverse Simpson Index was used to measure repertoire diversity. To capture all clonotypes, CMV-specificity analyses were performed on the non-normalized data set. Held by TCRdb, this immuneACCESS table contains in-frame sequences only and omits some clones. Under half of the omission traces to an unresolved V gene where checked; the cause of the rest is unknown. From that table come the V and J calls and clone size; the DNA was used to work out D and trimming. Across this sample there are approximately 42,000 clones, with around 96% seen only once. The ten largest clones take up 0.85% to 1% of the sample.

The sequence was collected from a man aged 25-45 years in good health. Some clones in this sample may be carry-over from other donors' samples. The sample consisted of peripheral blood mononuclear cells. The rearranged chain carries TRBV19 and TRBJ2-2; the D segment may tentatively be TRBD1 or TRBD2, each giving 6 matched bases. The CDR3 sequence is CASSIAGGAGNTGELFF. The nucleotide sequence reads as follows: TGTGCCAGTAGTATCGCCGGGGGCGCGGGGAACACCGGGGAGCTGTTTTTT.